Shown below are 6 T cell receptor beta chains from a single sample sequenced in a study of cytomegalovirus exposure and HLA in healthy donors. PCR used 60 Vbeta primers and 13 Jbeta primers. Produced via immunoSEQ multiplex PCR; TCRdb's table is partial and in-frame only. Here the sample spans 150,000 to 250,000 clones, 79% being singletons. The sequencing sample was made of PBMCs. The receptors were gathered from a girl aged 5-17 years in good health and CMV-seropositive.

V usage is TRBV19 and J usage is TRBJ1-5; D perhaps matches TRBD1 (5 bases). Germline loops: CDR1 LNHDA, CDR2 SQIVND (reference sequence). The length of the CDR3 is 17 residues. Trimming pared 7 bases from V and 2 bases from J, leaving 21 bases between. The CDR3 DNA follows: TGTGCCAGTAACATGGGACTAAGCAAGGGAGGCAATCAGCCCCAGCATTTT. It specifies CASNMGLSKGGNQPQHF.

The chain couples TRBV6-1 to TRBJ2-5; tentatively, D is TRBD2 (5 bases). The CDR3 sequence is 13 residues long. V was shortened by 5 bases and J by 7 bases, with 14 bases between the two germline ends. Germline CDR1 is MNHNS and CDR2 is SASEGT. The CDR3 DNA reads TGTGCCAGCAGTTCTATCGAGGGCGGGACCCAGTACTTC. Residues: CASSSIEGGTQYF.

This clone appeared a few times. This chain uses TRBV11-2 with TRBJ2-7, with D possibly matching TRBD2 (5 bases). Germline V gives CDR1 SGHAT, CDR2 FQNNGV. The CDR3 has 13 amino acids. The V end lost 1 base, the J end lost 7 bases, and 11 bases lay between the germline ends. The CDR3 sequence: CASSLAPGSEQYF. The CDR3 DNA reads TGTGCCAGCAGCTTAGCTCCGGGAAGTGAGCAGTACTTC.

This chain uses TRBV25-1 with TRBJ2-3, with 14 bases matching TRBD2. Germline CDR1 MGHDK, CDR2 SYGVNS. After removal of 5 bases from V and 2 bases from J, the junction contained 3 bases not matched to a gene. The CDR3 length is 16 residues. The CDR3 DNA sequence: TGTGCCAGCAGTCAGGGACTAGCGGGGGACACAGATACGCAGTATTTT. Translated: CASSQGLAGDTDTQYF.

CDR3 DNA: TGTGCCAGCAGCATTTTGGCCGGGACAGGGGGAAATCAGCCCCAGCATTTT. It yields the protein CASSILAGTGGNQPQHF. The genes are TRBV7-8 and TRBJ1-5; 11 bases fit TRBD1. Germline CDR1 is SGHVS and CDR2 is FQNEAQ. With 5 bases clipped from V and 4 bases from J, the junction kept 10 bases outside the gene matches. CDR3 length: 17 residues.

The genes are TRBV6-5 and TRBJ2-2, with D unresolved. The CDR3 runs 13 residues. V lost 4 bases and J lost 4, with 7 bases in between. Germline CDR1 and CDR2: MNHEY and SVGAGI. Written as DNA, the CDR3 is TGTGCCAGCAGTTCCCGGGTCACCGGGGAGCTGTTTTTT. This encodes CASSSRVTGELFF.